This T cell receptor (beta chain) derives from a study of shared clonotypes between healthy human individuals. This CDR3 has 13 amino acids. Germline assignment: CDR1 SGHNT and CDR2 YYREEE (reference sequence). The V and J ends lost 0 bases and 3 bases respectively, with 6 bases between them. Only in-frame clones appear in the TCRdb table, and some are missing; sequencing was by immunoSEQ multiplex PCR. The data hold a few million clones, with approximately 95% observed a single time. This receptor was identified in a man aged 18 to 30 in good health. Some clones in this sample may be carry-over from other donors' samples. The sequenced material came from naive CD4+ T cells from PBMCs. Indicated subset: CD45RA+ positively selected. J is TRBJ1-1 and V is TRBV5-4, with D uncertain. CDR3 residues: CASSLVVDTEAFF. The CDR3 region has the DNA TGTGCCAGCAGCTTGGTAGTGGACACTGAAGCTTTCTTT.